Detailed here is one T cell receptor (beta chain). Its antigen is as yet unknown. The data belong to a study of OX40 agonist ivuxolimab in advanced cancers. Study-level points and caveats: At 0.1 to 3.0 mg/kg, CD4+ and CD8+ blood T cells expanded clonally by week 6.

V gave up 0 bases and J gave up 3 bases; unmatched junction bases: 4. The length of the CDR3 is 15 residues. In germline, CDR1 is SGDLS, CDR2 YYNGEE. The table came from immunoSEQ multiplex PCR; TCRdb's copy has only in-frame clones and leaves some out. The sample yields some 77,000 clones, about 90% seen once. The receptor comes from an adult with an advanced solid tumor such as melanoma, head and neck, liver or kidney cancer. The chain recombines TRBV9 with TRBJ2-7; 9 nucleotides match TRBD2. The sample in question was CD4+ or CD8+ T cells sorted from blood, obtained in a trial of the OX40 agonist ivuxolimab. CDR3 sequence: CASSVGDSGSYEQYF. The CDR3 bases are TGTGCCAGCAGCGTAGGGGATAGCGGGAGCTACGAGCAGTACTTC.